Detailed here is one T cell receptor (beta chain). The antigen it binds to is not known. No quality values exist for individual bases; no much larger clone is one base distant. This record belongs to a study of cytomegalovirus exposure and HLA in healthy donors listed by TCRdb under 2017. Some background on the complete study: An earlier analysis of approximately 640 of the donors reported roughly 300 Gb of sequence data and 100 million to 140 million unique TCR beta sequences from 190 million or so T cells. To decide whether each TCR beta V gene segment behaved as functional or pseudogenic, an earlier analysis of approximately 590 of the donors relied on high-throughput TCR beta sequencing. Along with the roughly 610-subject first cohort, a separate validation cohort of over 90 different subjects was used. Alongside the repertoire data, information on donor age, sex, ethnicity and CMV serostatus was compiled. Across around 400 genotyped donors of the cohort, an average of roughly 250,000 unique TCR beta nucleotide sequences per donor were sequenced, and roughly 17% of those sequences were non-productive. Typing coverage differed by locus: A, B, C, DRB1 and DQB1 were typed in roughly 629-630 donors, DQA1 in 522, DPA1 in 600 to 610, and DPB1 in 400 to 490. Rather than using new phenotypic data, the later analysis identified candidate immune exposures from TCR beta sequences and from how often those sequences occurred across donors. The study profiled the T cell repertoires of more than 500 subjects by immunosequencing and related them to cytomegalovirus serostatus. To study patterns of TCR occurrence, a later analysis re-analyzed previously published TCR beta repertoires from 666 donors and added high-resolution HLA genotyping. HLA typing included class I and class II loci at four-digit resolution. An early release that covered some 640 HLA-typed donors contained around 300 gigabases of sequencing data and 75 million to 100 million unique TCR sequences. Of the roughly 430 genotyped donors, 81% fell in the genetic ancestry cluster associated with self-reported Caucasian donors. About five DR-DQ haplotypes were treated as single units for association and clustering because of strong linkage in the cohort. A later genetic analysis took genome-wide SNP genotypes for about 65% of the 666 donors and used that subset as a discovery cohort. Every discovery cohort repertoire had been produced on one sequencing platform. The study combined high-throughput TCR immunosequencing, statistical association of individual TCRs with disease status, and machine learning to predict cytomegalovirus infection status. The aim of the study was to test whether cataloging public T cell receptors could identify signatures of past pathogen exposure.

In total, 666 healthy bone marrow donors made up the cohort. At the time of sampling, every cohort member was nominally healthy, though immune exposures that went unrecorded were likely present. The donor tested CMV seronegative and was one of the 352 seronegative cohort members. Each donor provided a peripheral blood sample, and peripheral blood mononuclear cells were used for TCR beta sequencing. The Qiagen DNeasy Blood Extraction Kit was used to extract genomic DNA from the blood cell samples. Libraries were constructed by the immunoSEQ multiplex PCR assay. For the multiplex PCR, a mixture combining 60 forward primers for TCR Vbeta segments and 13 reverse primers for TCR Jbeta segments was used. The CDR3 region of rearranged TCR beta genes was amplified from genomic DNA by a multiplex PCR assay. The amplified TCR beta libraries were sequenced on the Illumina HiSeq System as 87-base-pair reads. The original pipeline was this. In a later analysis, some 80 million unique TCR beta chains were counted across the roughly 610 repertoires, and roughly 9.9 million of these chains were shared by at least two donors. Raw reads were error-corrected and collapsed into unique sequences with a nearest-neighbor algorithm that merged closely related sequences to remove PCR and sequencing errors. V, D and J gene segments were assigned by aligning CDR3 sequences to IMGT reference sequences. For a sequence to be retained, at least a six-nucleotide match to both a V gene segment and a J gene segment was required. Rearrangements were called productive when the CDR3 lacked stop codons and stayed in frame with V and J; all others were non-productive. Following IMGT convention, CDR3 was defined as the stretch from the second conserved V-encoded cysteine to the conserved J-encoded phenylalanine. The earlier analysis of 550 to 650 of the donors excluded any sequence lacking an unambiguous match to a single V gene segment. An earlier analysis of a few hundred of the donors called V segments functional above 56.7% productive rearrangements and segregating when the between-donor standard deviation exceeded 5%. To diagnose cytomegalovirus status from the catalog of TCR beta chain sequences, a statistical classification framework was built. In a later analysis, V and J genes were assigned by comparing TCR nucleotide sequences against IMGT/GENE-DB human TR gene sequences. Using the TCRdist pipeline, a later analysis assigned CDR3 sequences along with most-parsimonious VDJ recombination scenarios. A later analysis defined each TCR beta chain by its CDR3 amino acid sequence plus V-gene family, and excluded reads lacking a unique V-gene family. As a way to deal with suspected cross-contamination and a sequencing artifact, a later analysis dropped approximately 590 nucleotide sequences that were highly shared and had low generation probability. In a later analysis, a clonal expansion index for each public chain was calculated from normalized within-repertoire ranks of inferred template counts. A later analysis computed generation probabilities with a VDJ recombination model fitted to out-of-frame rearrangements, and checked the results against IGoR. In a later analysis, TCR-TCR, TCR-HLA and TCR-CMV co-occurrence was scored with hypergeometric tests, and a repertoire-size bias correction was applied to TCR pairs. In a later analysis, false discovery rates were estimated by permuting HLA or CMV assignments 20 times. In a later analysis, co-occurring TCRs were grouped using DBSCAN, with TCRdist sequence similarity added in when clustering inside HLA-allele-positive subsets. Repertoires with fewer than 30,000 or more than 120,000 public chains were left out of co-occurrence clustering, as were four to six repertoires with anomalous nucleotide sharing. Entries here come from immuneACCESS through TCRdb and include only in-frame sequences with V and J called. Some clones fail to appear in such tables; in the studies checked, an unresolved V gene covers under half of the shortfall, and the cause of the remainder is unknown. D and trimming were read from the DNA, whereas the V and J calls and clone size are those reported in that table. The sample contains approximately 170,000 clones, 85% of them found a single time. 1% of the sample is in the top ten clones.

The CDR3 covers 14 residues, taking in both the cysteine and the valine. Only the CDR3 portion is preserved as DNA: 42 bases, with reading frame beginning at the first base. Broader findings and caveats from the paper: Broadly in line with IMGT annotations, most TCR beta V segments showed up in productive rearrangements about 87% or about 30% of the time in an earlier analysis of 587 of the donors. According to a later analysis, most CMV-associated TCR beta chains appeared to be HLA-restricted, and the HLA associations seemed to be driven largely by CMV exposure. Only TCR beta chains were sequenced in this cohort, and the absence of alpha or paired-chain data limited detectable features. Assigning TCR associations to individual alleles was difficult when HLA alleles, especially DR and DQ, strongly co-occurred. In a later analysis, the rate of TCR association differed among HLA loci, with DRB1 alleles having the most associated TCRs and HLA-C alleles having the fewest. In a later genetic analysis, fewer N-insertions in productive TCRs were reported among donors in an Asian-associated ancestry cluster than the roughly 700-donor mean. The classifier was reported to diagnose cytomegalovirus status with high specificity and sensitivity in both the original and validation cohorts. Most TCR sequences were seen in very few donors, while some public TCRs were found in many individuals. HLA typing was unavailable for some donors at each locus, so association tests used only the typed subset. A later analysis found that HLA-associated TCR beta chains were more clonally expanded and had lower generation probabilities than equally common non-associated chains. The authors suggested that the approach could potentially be generalized to other disease states and immunological phenotypes. At a false discovery rate of 0.05, a later analysis linked 15,000 to 20,000 TCR beta sequences to specific HLA alleles. A cluster of highly shared sequence variants was judged likely to represent a technical artifact of the sequencing pipeline. Linkage disequilibrium might explain the correlated functional status among segregating V segments, but an unknown experimental factor could not be excluded. The presence/absence analyses assumed that sequencing depth was roughly uniform across donors, and that assumption may not be true. In a later analysis, several top co-occurrence clusters were reported to appear linked to parvovirus B19, influenza, CMV and Epstein-Barr virus. A few of the identified cytomegalovirus-associated TCR beta chains were confirmed in vitro to be specific for cytomegalovirus antigens. A later genetic analysis associated a missense DCLRE1C variant with V-gene and J-gene trimming of TCR beta chains, and an independent cohort replicated the association. The 87-base-pair reads could not distinguish some IMGT-functional V segments, including TRBV6-2 and TRBV6-3, so those segments were excluded. A further reported finding was that TCR beta sequences accurately predicted the HLA-A and HLA-B alleles for most subjects in the first cohort. The earlier analysis of fewer than 750 of the donors excluded 15 to 20 rarely observed V segments, including chromosome 9 orphons, because counts were too low. A total of some 180 TCR beta chains were listed by the study as associated with cytomegalovirus. Immune exposure information for the cohort was limited to CMV serostatus.

Sequencing was carried out using PBMCs. The V and J segments used are TRBV21-1 and TRBJ2-7; TRBD2, the table's D call, was not compared with the DNA. TRBV21-1 is a listed pseudogene. The sequence derives from a boy aged 2-15 years in good health and CMV-seronegative. The CDR3 region has the sequence CASSKDNRGCPLYV. In nucleotides, the sequence is TGTGCCAGCAGCAAAGACAATAGAGGTTGCCCCCTATACGTC.